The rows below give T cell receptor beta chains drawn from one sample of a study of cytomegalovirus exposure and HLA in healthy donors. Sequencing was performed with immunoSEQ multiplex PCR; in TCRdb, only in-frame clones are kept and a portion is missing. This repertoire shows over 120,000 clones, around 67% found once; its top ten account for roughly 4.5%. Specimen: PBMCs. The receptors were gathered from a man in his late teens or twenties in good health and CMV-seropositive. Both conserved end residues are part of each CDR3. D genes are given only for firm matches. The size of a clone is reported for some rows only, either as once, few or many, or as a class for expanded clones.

CDR3: CASRPGQITGELFF; DNA: TGTGCCAGCAGACCGGGACAAATCACCGGGGAGCTGTTTTTT; V: TRBV5-4; size: .; D: .; J: TRBJ2-2
CDR3: CASSSPGQGQEAQYF; DNA: TGTGCCAGCAGTTCTCCGGGACAGGGTCAAGAGGCCCAGTACTTC; V: TRBV28; size: .; D: TRBD1; J: TRBJ2-5
CDR3: CASSLPGGSGTDTQYF; DNA: TGTGCCAGCAGCTTACCGGGGGGTAGTGGTACAGATACGCAGTATTTT; V: TRBV7-9; size: .; D: TRBD2; J: TRBJ2-3
CDR3: CASSEAGQGIGYTF; DNA: TGCGCCAGCAGTGAGGCGGGACAGGGGATCGGCTACACCTTC; V: TRBV10-2; size: .; D: TRBD1; J: TRBJ1-2
CDR3: CASRPQGPYEQYF; DNA: TGTGCCAGCAGACCACAGGGCCCCTACGAGCAGTACTTC; V: TRBV13; size: .; D: .; J: TRBJ2-7
CDR3: CASSLNGAKETQYF; DNA: TGTGCCAGCAGCTTAAATGGGGCGAAAGAGACCCAGTACTTC; V: TRBV5-4; size: .; D: .; J: TRBJ2-5
CDR3: CATSSVPTAGMGYTF; DNA: TGTGCCACCAGCAGTGTACCGACAGCGGGAATGGGCTACACCTTC; V: TRBV15; size: .; D: .; J: TRBJ1-2
CDR3: CASRQSGGYYEQYF; DNA: TGTGCCAGCAGGCAAAGCGGGGGTTACTACGAGCAGTACTTC; V: TRBV7-9; size: .; D: TRBD2; J: TRBJ2-7
CDR3: CASSLWASGGRHEQYF; DNA: TGTGCCAGCAGTTTATGGGCTAGCGGGGGCCGCCACGAGCAGTACTTC; V: TRBV28; size: .; D: TRBD2; J: TRBJ2-7
CDR3: CASSTRTGTGNTGELFF; DNA: TGTGCCAGCAGCACACGGACCGGGACAGGGAACACCGGGGAGCTGTTTTTT; V: TRBV5-4; size: .; D: TRBD1; J: TRBJ2-2
CDR3: CASSWHSNEQFF; DNA: TGCGCCAGCAGCTGGCACAGCAATGAGCAGTTCTTC; V: TRBV5-1; size: few; D: .; J: TRBJ2-1
CDR3: CASSESPGTPLHF; DNA: TGTGCCAGCAGTGAGAGTCCGGGAACACCCCTCCACTTT; V: TRBV6-4; size: .; D: .; J: TRBJ1-6
CDR3: CASRASGKRQFF; DNA: TGTGCCAGCAGGGCTAGCGGGAAGCGGCAGTTCTTC; V: TRBV6-5; size: .; D: TRBD2; J: TRBJ2-1
CDR3: CASSQRTGTGGYGYTF; DNA: TGCGCCAGCAGCCAACGGACGGGGACAGGGGGCTATGGCTACACCTTC; V: TRBV4-1; size: .; D: TRBD1; J: TRBJ1-2
CDR3: CASSSNRGGEQYF; DNA: TGTGCCAGCAGTTCAAACAGGGGAGGCGAGCAGTACTTC; V: TRBV27; size: .; D: .; J: TRBJ2-7
CDR3: CASSPKQGVSGNEQFF; DNA: TGTGCCAGCTCACCAAAACAGGGGGTATCTGGCAATGAGCAGTTCTTC; V: TRBV18; size: .; D: TRBD1; J: TRBJ2-1
CDR3: CASSVDRQGNEKLFF; DNA: TGTGCCAGCAGCGTAGACCGACAGGGTAATGAAAAACTGTTTTTT; V: TRBV9; size: .; D: TRBD1; J: TRBJ1-4
CDR3: CASSPGLAAGETQYF; DNA: TGTGCCAGCAGCCCGGGACTAGCGGCTGGAGAGACCCAGTACTTC; V: TRBV7-9; size: .; D: TRBD2; J: TRBJ2-5
CDR3: CASSFARGTEAFF; DNA: TGTGCCAGCAGTTTTGCTCGGGGCACTGAAGCTTTCTTT; V: TRBV27; size: once; D: .; J: TRBJ1-1
CDR3: CASSLQGLGQETQYF; DNA: TGTGCCAGCAGCTTACAGGGATTGGGACAAGAGACCCAGTACTTC; V: TRBV7-3; size: .; D: .; J: TRBJ2-5
CDR3: CSVSMGVQGYNEQFF; DNA: TGCAGCGTCTCTATGGGGGTACAGGGATACAATGAGCAGTTCTTC; V: TRBV29-1; size: .; D: .; J: TRBJ2-1
CDR3: CASSFHRQGINSYNEQFF; DNA: TGTGCCAGCAGTTTTCATCGACAGGGGATCAACTCCTACAATGAGCAGTTCTTC; V: TRBV28; size: few; D: TRBD1; J: TRBJ2-1
CDR3: CATKPSRGPSYEQYF; DNA: TGTGCCACCAAGCCCAGCAGGGGACCCTCCTACGAGCAGTACTTC; V: TRBV15; size: .; D: .; J: TRBJ2-7
CDR3: CSARLEDTEAFF; DNA: TGCAGCGCCCGACTGGAAGACACTGAAGCTTTCTTT; V: TRBV29-1; size: .; D: .; J: TRBJ1-1
CDR3: CASSVDGDSEAFF; DNA: TGTGCCAGCAGCGTAGATGGGGACAGCGAAGCTTTCTTT; V: TRBV9; size: once; D: TRBD1; J: TRBJ1-1
CDR3: CATTGYNEQFF; DNA: TGTGCCACCACAGGGTACAATGAGCAGTTCTTC; V: TRBV6-1; size: once; D: .; J: TRBJ2-1
CDR3: CASSLGGGTEAFF; DNA: TGTGCCAGCAGCTTAGGGGGAGGGACTGAAGCTTTCTTT; V: TRBV7-8; size: .; D: .; J: TRBJ1-1
CDR3: CASSVVPGVGDTQYF; DNA: TGTGCCAGCAGCGTAGTCCCAGGGGTGGGAGATACGCAGTATTTT; V: TRBV9; size: .; D: .; J: TRBJ2-3
CDR3: CASSLRQGNEAFF; DNA: TGTGCCAGCAGCTTACGACAGGGGAATGAAGCTTTCTTT; V: TRBV7-9; size: .; D: TRBD1; J: TRBJ1-1
CDR3: CASSPGGDTQYF; DNA: TGTGCCAGCAGCCCGGGAGGAGATACGCAGTATTTT; V: TRBV7-6; size: .; D: TRBD2; J: TRBJ2-3
CDR3: CASSPNGGGSEQYF; DNA: TGTGCCAGCTCACCAAACGGGGGAGGCTCCGAGCAGTACTTC; V: TRBV18; size: .; D: .; J: TRBJ2-7
CDR3: CASSRTGGGNQPQHF; DNA: TGTGCCAGCAGTAGGACAGGGGGCGGCAATCAGCCCCAGCATTTT; V: TRBV28; size: .; D: TRBD1; J: TRBJ1-5
CDR3: CASRPRGSARDTQYF; DNA: TGTGCCAGCAGGCCCAGGGGGTCAGCACGAGATACGCAGTATTTT; V: TRBV6-5; size: once; D: TRBD1; J: TRBJ2-3
CDR3: CASSPDSQQETQYF; DNA: TGCGCCAGCAGTCCAGACAGCCAACAAGAGACCCAGTACTTC; V: TRBV10-1; size: .; D: .; J: TRBJ2-5
CDR3: CASRLAGAFTDTQYF; DNA: TGTGCCAGTCGGCTAGCGGGGGCCTTCACAGATACGCAGTATTTT; V: TRBV27; size: .; D: TRBD2; J: TRBJ2-3
CDR3: CASSPLDRVNTEAFF; DNA: TGTGCCAGCTCACCGTTAGACAGGGTGAACACTGAAGCTTTCTTT; V: TRBV18; size: .; D: TRBD1; J: TRBJ1-1
CDR3: CASSLGTGSIWETQYF; DNA: TGTGCCAGCAGCTTAGGTACAGGGAGTATTTGGGAGACCCAGTACTTC; V: TRBV11-3; size: .; D: .; J: TRBJ2-5
CDR3: CASSLTGTGAYEQYF; DNA: TGTGCCAGCAGCTTGACCGGGACAGGGGCCTACGAGCAGTACTTC; V: TRBV5-5; size: few; D: TRBD1; J: TRBJ2-7
CDR3: CASSVHRGAGELFF; DNA: TGTGCCAGCAGCGTTCACAGGGGCGCCGGGGAGCTGTTTTTT; V: TRBV11-1; size: few; D: TRBD1; J: TRBJ2-2
CDR3: CASKGGGGATDTQYF; DNA: TGTGCCTCAAAAGGGGGCGGGGGGGCGACAGATACGCAGTATTTT; V: TRBV10-3; size: once; D: TRBD2; J: TRBJ2-3
CDR3: CASSQVVGEKLFF; DNA: TGCGCCAGCAGCCAAGTGGTCGGGGAAAAACTGTTTTTT; V: TRBV4-1; size: few; D: .; J: TRBJ1-4
CDR3: CASSEVDSGKHTGELFF; DNA: TGTGCCAGCAGTGAGGTCGACTCCGGGAAGCACACCGGGGAGCTGTTTTTT; V: TRBV2; size: .; D: .; J: TRBJ2-2
CDR3: CASTRNTEAFF; DNA: TGTGCCAGCACGCGGAACACTGAAGCTTTCTTT; V: TRBV2; size: .; D: .; J: TRBJ1-1
CDR3: CASSLGVTGELFF; DNA: TGCGCCAGCAGCTTGGGAGTCACCGGGGAGCTGTTTTTT; V: TRBV5-1; size: .; D: .; J: TRBJ2-2
CDR3: CASSLDRGNTDTQYF; DNA: TGTGCCAGCAGTTTAGACAGGGGCAATACAGATACGCAGTATTTT; V: TRBV28; size: once; D: TRBD1; J: TRBJ2-3
CDR3: CASSQDQRGRVTTNEKLFF; DNA: TGTGCCAGCAGCCAAGATCAACGTGGCAGGGTGACAACTAATGAAAAACTGTTTTTT; V: TRBV4-2; size: .; D: .; J: TRBJ1-4
CDR3: CASSSTGDEQFF; DNA: TGTGCCAGCAGCTCGACAGGGGATGAGCAGTTCTTC; V: TRBV11-2; size: .; D: TRBD1; J: TRBJ2-1
CDR3: CAWRDGTGGSQPQHF; DNA: TGTGCCTGGAGGGATGGGACAGGGGGAAGTCAGCCCCAGCATTTT; V: TRBV30; size: once; D: TRBD1; J: TRBJ1-5
CDR3: CASSHIGRSGGSDTQYF; DNA: TGTGCCAGCAGCCATATTGGCAGAAGCGGGGGGTCAGATACGCAGTATTTT; V: TRBV5-6; size: .; D: TRBD2; J: TRBJ2-3
CDR3: CASSLWAGTEAFF; DNA: TGTGCCAGCAGCTTATGGGCAGGAACTGAAGCTTTCTTT; V: TRBV7-8; size: few; D: .; J: TRBJ1-1
CDR3: CASSTPVGRAFF; DNA: TGTGCCAGTAGTACCCCAGTGGGGAGAGCTTTCTTT; V: TRBV19; size: .; D: .; J: TRBJ1-1
CDR3: CASSWDSYNEQFF; DNA: TGTGCCAGCAGCTGGGACAGCTACAATGAGCAGTTCTTC; V: TRBV27; size: .; D: TRBD1; J: TRBJ2-1
CDR3: CASSYAFTDTQYF; DNA: TGTGCCAGCAGTTACGCGTTCACAGATACGCAGTATTTT; V: TRBV6-5; size: .; D: .; J: TRBJ2-3
CDR3: CASSPYRERTQYF; DNA: TGTGCCAGCAGTCCTTATCGGGAGAGGACGCAGTATTTT; V: TRBV27; size: .; D: .; J: TRBJ2-3
CDR3: CASSYSAGTNTGELFF; DNA: TGTGCCAGCAGTTACTCCGCCGGGACGAACACCGGGGAGCTGTTTTTT; V: TRBV6-5; size: .; D: .; J: TRBJ2-2
CDR3: CASSLTTGPTEAFF; DNA: TGTGCCAGCAGCTTAACGACAGGGCCCACTGAAGCTTTCTTT; V: TRBV7-3; size: .; D: TRBD1; J: TRBJ1-1
CDR3: CASSLAGAYNEQFF; DNA: TGTGCCAGCAGTCTAGCGGGGGCCTACAATGAGCAGTTCTTC; V: TRBV25-1; size: .; D: TRBD2; J: TRBJ2-1
CDR3: CAISAQGHTGELFF; DNA: TGTGCCATCAGTGCTCAGGGGCACACCGGGGAGCTGTTTTTT; V: TRBV10-3; size: .; D: .; J: TRBJ2-2